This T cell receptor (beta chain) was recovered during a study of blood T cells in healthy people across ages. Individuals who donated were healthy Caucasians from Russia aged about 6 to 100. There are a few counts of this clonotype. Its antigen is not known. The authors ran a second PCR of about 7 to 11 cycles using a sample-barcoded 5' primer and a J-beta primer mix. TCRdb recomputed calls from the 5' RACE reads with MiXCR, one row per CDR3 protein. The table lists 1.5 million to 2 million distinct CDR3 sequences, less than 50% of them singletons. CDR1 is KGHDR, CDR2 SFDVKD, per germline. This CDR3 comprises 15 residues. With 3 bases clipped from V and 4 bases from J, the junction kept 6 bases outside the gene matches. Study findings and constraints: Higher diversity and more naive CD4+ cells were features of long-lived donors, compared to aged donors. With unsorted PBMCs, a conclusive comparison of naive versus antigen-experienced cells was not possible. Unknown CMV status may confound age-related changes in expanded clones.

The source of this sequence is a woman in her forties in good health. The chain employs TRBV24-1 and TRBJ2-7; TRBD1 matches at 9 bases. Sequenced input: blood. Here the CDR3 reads CATSDPGTGTYEQYF. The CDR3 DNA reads TGTGCCACCAGTGATCCCGGGACAGGGACGTACGAGCAGTACTTC.